This entry is about one T cell receptor beta chain. There are a few counts of this clone. Its antigen has not been determined. Base qualities are not at hand, and no much larger clone is one base apart. The CDR3 measures 12 amino acids from cysteine to phenylalanine. The DNA shown is the 36-base CDR3, in frame from base 1. CDR1 and CDR2, looked up from the germline V gene (reference sequence), are MNHEY and SMNVEV. Trimming costs V 1 base and J 9 bases, and their ends lie 7 bases apart. The data derive from a study of T cell clones after liver transplantation (dated 2019 in TCRdb). Background on the whole study: The samples were obtained from ITN030ST, a randomized trial that attempted immunosuppression withdrawal within 2 years after liver transplantation. Tolerance was defined as complete immunosuppression withdrawal for at least one year with no rise in liver enzymes beyond twice the upper limit of normal. The studied cohort comprised 8 liver transplant recipients, 3 classified as tolerant and 5 as non-tolerant. As an antigen-independent comparator for the donor-reactive sequences, third party-reactive TCRbeta sequences from pre-transplant MLRs were identified as well. Blood samples were collected pre-transplant, pre-randomization before withdrawal, and post-randomization after either complete withdrawal or failed withdrawal. Subjects received no induction therapy and standard immunosuppression until randomization at 12-24 months post-transplant. Three of the eight recipients were HCV-positive; the others were transplanted for non-autoimmune, non-viral indications. Donor-reactive T cell clones were identified by TCRbeta sequencing after a pre-transplant mixed lymphocyte reaction and then tracked in post-transplant blood.

High-throughput TCRbeta CDR3 sequencing of frozen genomic DNA was performed by immunoSEQ, with PCR amplification, mapping, bias correction and internal controls included. The study's processing was this. Productive rearrangements were retained, and unique TCRbeta sequences were defined by the CDR3 nucleotide sequence together with the V and J gene. For a sequence to be called donor-reactive, it needed a frequency of at least 0.01% and at least 5-fold expansion in CFSE-low cells compared with unstimulated pre-transplant cells. To ensure at least 90% detection power, minimum frequency thresholds were set for each subject based on that subject's lowest-template unstimulated sample. Jensen-Shannon divergence between the top 1000 TCRbeta sequences after and before transplant was used to measure repertoire turnover. Two-sided Fisher's exact tests were used to test for changes in how often donor-reactive sequences were detected. The clones in this table, taken by TCRdb from immuneACCESS, are in-frame only. Not every clone is retained; where verified, under half of the shortfall comes from an unresolved V gene, and the cause of the rest is unknown. Clonal size and the V and J genes are those of that table, whereas D and trimming came from the DNA. The table for this sample lists some 120,000 clones; 90% of them were counted only once. The top ten clonotypes cover 0.83% of the sample.

The study at large found these results: The conclusions were considered preliminary, being limited by small, heterogeneous patient numbers and non-standardized post-transplant time points. Donor-reactive sequences declined more than third party-reactive ones, suggesting partial antigen-specific deletion unrelated to withdrawal success. In most of the 8 subjects, regardless of tolerance or HCV status, circulating donor-reactive CD4 TCRbeta sequences dropped significantly post-transplant. Because allograft tissue specimens were not available, migration of donor-reactive T cells into the graft, rather than deletion, may have occurred. When repertoire turnover was accounted for, significantly reduced detection of donor-reactive sequences was found in 7 of 8 subjects for CD4 and in 8 of 8 subjects for CD8. Low numbers of available donor cells limited the measurable donor-reactive repertoire in two subjects.

Thawed unstimulated PBMCs were stained for CD3, CD4 and CD8 and FACS-sorted into CD3+CD4+ and CD3+CD8+ populations. All 8 studied subjects were randomized to withdrawal of immunosuppression. The Qiagen DNeasy Blood and Tissue Kit was used for genomic DNA isolation. This chain is built from TRBV27 and TRBJ1-5; perhaps TRBD1 is the D gene, with 5 bases matching. The material was CD4+ T cells from blood, obtained 12 months after liver transplant. The sequence was collected from a human patient who received a liver transplant. Some T cells may originate with the graft donor following a transplant. The sequenced DNA is TGTGCCAGCAGTTTATTCGGGGGGCCCCAGCATTTT. This encodes CASSLFGGPQHF.